This TCR beta chain was found in a study of T-cell memory formation after mild COVID-19. As for the study in general: For the most part, TCR clusters were specific to one donor. Study-level findings and limits: Among CD4+ contracting clones, most were CM and EM, and CD8+ ones EMRA. Detection of some responders pre-infection suggested pre-existing cross-reactive memory T cells participated. Day 37-peaking second-wave clones had unconfirmed SARS-CoV-2 specificity.

This clonotype was picked up a small number of times. Its antigen is unidentified. This CDR3 has 13 amino acids. The germline V and J ends were trimmed by 4 bases and 5 bases, with 11 bases remaining between them. Germline V lookup: CDR1 SGHRS, CDR2 YFSETQ. TCRdb reprocessed the 5' RACE reads with MiXCR, giving one entry per CDR3 protein. The data contain roughly 150,000 distinct CDR3 sequences, roughly 13% of them seen just once; the ten biggest clones take up 2.5% to 4%. This sequence originates from a man aged 18 to 29 who had mild COVID-19 (a few samples of this study predate the infection). Cell type and time point are not known. The sample taken for sequencing was PBMCs or a T cell subset sorted from them (not recorded which). This sequence joins TRBV5-1 and TRBJ2-3, with unresolved D. This CDR3 reads CASSITPQDTQYF. Written as DNA, the CDR3 is TGCGCCAGCAGCATTACCCCGCAAGATACGCAGTATTTT.